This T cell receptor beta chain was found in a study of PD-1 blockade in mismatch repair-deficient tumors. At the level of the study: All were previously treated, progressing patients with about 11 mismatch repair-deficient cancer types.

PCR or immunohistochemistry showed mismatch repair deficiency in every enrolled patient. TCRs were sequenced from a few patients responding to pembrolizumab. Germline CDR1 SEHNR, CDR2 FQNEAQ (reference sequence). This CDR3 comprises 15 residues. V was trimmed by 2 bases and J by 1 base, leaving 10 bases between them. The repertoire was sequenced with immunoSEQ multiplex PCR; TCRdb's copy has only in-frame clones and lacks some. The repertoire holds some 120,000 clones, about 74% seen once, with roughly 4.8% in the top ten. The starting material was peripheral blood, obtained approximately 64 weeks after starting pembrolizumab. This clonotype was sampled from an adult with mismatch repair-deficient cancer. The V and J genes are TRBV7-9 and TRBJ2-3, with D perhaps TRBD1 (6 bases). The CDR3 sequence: CASSLIRGGTDTQYF. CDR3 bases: TGTGCCAGCAGCTTAATCAGGGGAGGCACAGATACGCAGTATTTT. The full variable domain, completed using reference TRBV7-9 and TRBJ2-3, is DTGVSQNPRHKITKRGQNVTFRCDPISEHNRLYWYRQTLGQGPEFLTYFQNEAQLEKSRLLSDRFSAERPKGSFSTLEIQRTEQGDSAMYLCASSLIRGGTDTQYFGPGTRLTVL.